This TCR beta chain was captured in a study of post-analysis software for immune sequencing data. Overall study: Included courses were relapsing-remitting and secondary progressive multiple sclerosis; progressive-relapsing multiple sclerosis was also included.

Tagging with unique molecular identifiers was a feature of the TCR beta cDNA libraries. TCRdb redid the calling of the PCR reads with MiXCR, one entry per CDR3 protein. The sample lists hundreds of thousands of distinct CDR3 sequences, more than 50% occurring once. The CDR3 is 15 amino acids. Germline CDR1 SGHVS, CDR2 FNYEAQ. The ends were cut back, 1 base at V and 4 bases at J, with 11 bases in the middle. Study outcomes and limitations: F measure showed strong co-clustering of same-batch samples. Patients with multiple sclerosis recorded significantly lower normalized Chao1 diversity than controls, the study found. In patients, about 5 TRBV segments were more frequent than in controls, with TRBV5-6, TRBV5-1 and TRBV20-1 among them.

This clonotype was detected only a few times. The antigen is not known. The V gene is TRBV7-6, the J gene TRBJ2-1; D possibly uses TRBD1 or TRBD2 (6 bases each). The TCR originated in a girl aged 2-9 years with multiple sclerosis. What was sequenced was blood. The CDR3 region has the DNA TGTGCCAGCAGCTTAGAGGGGGGCCTATACAATGAGCAGTTCTTC. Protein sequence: CASSLEGGLYNEQFF.